This is a list of T cell receptor beta chains from one sample in a study of OX40 agonist ivuxolimab in advanced cancers. The assay was immunoSEQ multiplex PCR, and TCRdb's table has in-frame clones only and misses some. The repertoire consists of around 29,000 clones, with around 87% occurring once and the leading ten covering about a fifth. Sequenced material: CD4+ or CD8+ T cells sorted from blood, taken in a trial of the OX40 agonist ivuxolimab. The receptor source for this set is an adult with an advanced solid tumor such as melanoma, head and neck, liver or kidney cancer. Both conserved end residues are part of each CDR3. The order of the fields is V gene, clone size, J gene, D gene, CDR3 protein, CDR3 DNA. The D gene is left open where the match is weak. Clone size, where shown, is once, few, many, or a class for clones that have expanded.

v_gene: TRBV30
abundance: .
j_gene: TRBJ2-2
d_gene: .
CDR3aa: CAWARRDIDTGELFF
CDR3nt: TGTGCCTGGGCCCGCCGGGACATCGACACCGGGGAGCTGTTTTTT

v_gene: TRBV6-6
abundance: .
j_gene: TRBJ1-4
d_gene: .
CDR3aa: CASSYSWNEKLFF
CDR3nt: TGTGCCAGCAGTTACAGCTGGAATGAAAAACTGTTTTTT

v_gene: TRBV10-3
abundance: .
j_gene: TRBJ2-7
d_gene: TRBD1
CDR3aa: CAISSGQAVKYEQYF
CDR3nt: TGTGCCATCAGCTCGGGACAGGCAGTTAAATACGAGCAGTACTTC

v_gene: TRBV9
abundance: .
j_gene: TRBJ1-1
d_gene: TRBD1
CDR3aa: CASSGGSGGPTEAFF
CDR3nt: TGTGCCAGCAGCGGAGGATCAGGGGGGCCGACTGAAGCTTTCTTT

v_gene: TRBV11-2
abundance: .
j_gene: TRBJ2-3
d_gene: .
CDR3aa: CASSFRDFPSVNTQYF
CDR3nt: TGTGCCAGCAGCTTCAGGGACTTCCCATCGGTGAATACGCAGTATTTT

v_gene: TRBV5-6
abundance: .
j_gene: TRBJ2-4
d_gene: TRBD1
CDR3aa: CASSYTGAGAKNIQYF
CDR3nt: TGTGCCAGCAGCTACACAGGGGCAGGAGCCAAAAACATTCAGTACTTC

v_gene: TRBV19
abundance: .
j_gene: TRBJ1-2
d_gene: .
CDR3aa: CASREGTAYGYTF
CDR3nt: TGTGCCAGTAGGGAGGGGACGGCCTATGGCTACACCTTC

v_gene: TRBV19
abundance: .
j_gene: TRBJ2-1
d_gene: TRBD2
CDR3aa: CASSPDERETYNEQFF
CDR3nt: TGTGCCAGTAGCCCTGACGAGCGGGAGACTTACAATGAGCAGTTCTTC

v_gene: TRBV4-1
abundance: few
j_gene: TRBJ2-6
d_gene: .
CDR3aa: CASSLPRSGANVLTF
CDR3nt: TGCGCCAGCAGCCTCCCCCGATCTGGGGCCAACGTCCTGACTTTC

v_gene: TRBV15
abundance: .
j_gene: TRBJ1-6
d_gene: TRBD1
CDR3aa: CATSRKRDRNSPLHF
CDR3nt: TGTGCCACCAGCAGAAAAAGGGACAGGAATTCACCCCTCCACTTT

v_gene: TRBV29-1
abundance: .
j_gene: TRBJ2-3
d_gene: TRBD2
CDR3aa: CSAALGGFADTQYF
CDR3nt: TGCAGCGCCGCCTTGGGAGGGTTTGCAGATACGCAGTATTTT

v_gene: TRBV11-3
abundance: .
j_gene: TRBJ2-7
d_gene: TRBD1
CDR3aa: CASSTRQGANEQYF
CDR3nt: TGTGCCAGCAGCACGAGACAGGGGGCCAACGAGCAGTACTTC

v_gene: TRBV10-3
abundance: .
j_gene: TRBJ2-7
d_gene: .
CDR3aa: CAISELTHRDQFEDGQYF
CDR3nt: TGTGCCATCAGTGAGCTGACCCACCGGGACCAGTTTGAAGATGGGCAGTACTTC

v_gene: TRBV5-6
abundance: .
j_gene: TRBJ2-7
d_gene: .
CDR3aa: CASSTGPTNYEQYF
CDR3nt: TGTGCCAGCAGCACCGGGCCCACAAACTACGAGCAGTACTTC